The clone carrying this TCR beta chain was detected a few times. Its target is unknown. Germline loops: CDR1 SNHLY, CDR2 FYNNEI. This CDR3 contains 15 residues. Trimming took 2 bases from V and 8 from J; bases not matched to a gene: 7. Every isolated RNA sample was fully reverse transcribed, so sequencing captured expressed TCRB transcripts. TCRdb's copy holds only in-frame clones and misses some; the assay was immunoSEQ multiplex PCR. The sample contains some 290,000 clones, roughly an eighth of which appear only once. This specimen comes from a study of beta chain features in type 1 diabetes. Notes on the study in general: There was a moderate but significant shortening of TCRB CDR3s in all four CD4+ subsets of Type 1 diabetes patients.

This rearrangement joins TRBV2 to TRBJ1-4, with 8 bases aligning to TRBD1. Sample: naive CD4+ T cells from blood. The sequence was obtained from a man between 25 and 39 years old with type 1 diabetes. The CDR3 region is CASSELGTGGEKLFF. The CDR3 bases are TGTGCCAGCAGTGAACTAGGGACAGGCGGGGAAAAACTGTTTTTT.